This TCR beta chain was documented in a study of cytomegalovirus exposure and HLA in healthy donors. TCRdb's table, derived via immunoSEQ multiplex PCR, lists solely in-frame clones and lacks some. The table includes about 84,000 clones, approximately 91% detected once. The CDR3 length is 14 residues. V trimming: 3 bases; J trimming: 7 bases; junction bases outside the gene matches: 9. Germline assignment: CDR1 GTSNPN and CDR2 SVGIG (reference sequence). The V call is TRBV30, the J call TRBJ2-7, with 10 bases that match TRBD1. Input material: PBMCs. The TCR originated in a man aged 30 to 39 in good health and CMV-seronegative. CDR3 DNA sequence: TGTGCCTGGAGCCCCCGACAGGGGGCATCAGAGCAGTACTTC. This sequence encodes CAWSPRQGASEQYF.